The rows below give T cell receptor beta chains drawn from one sample of a study of shared clonotypes between healthy human individuals. Generated by immunoSEQ multiplex PCR, the TCRdb table keeps only in-frame clones and is missing some. The table shows 2.5 million or so clones, with over 85% occurring only once. Sequenced material: naive CD4+ T cells sorted from blood. These receptors were obtained from a man between 18 and 35 years old in good health. Both conserved end residues are trimmed from each CDR3. Fields, in order: CDR3 protein, J gene, clone size, V gene. Size values are once, few and many counts, or a class for expanded clones, and some rows have none.

cdr3_aa: ASSYGTLGDTQY; j_call: TRBJ2-3; clone_size: -; v_call: TRBV6-5
cdr3_aa: ASSPIVTPSYEQY; j_call: TRBJ2-7; clone_size: -; v_call: TRBV7-9
cdr3_aa: ASKGSGRTDTQY; j_call: TRBJ2-3; clone_size: -; v_call: TRBV6-1
cdr3_aa: ASSQTSGNNEQF; j_call: TRBJ2-1; clone_size: -; v_call: TRBV6-5
cdr3_aa: ATSKRQGDTEAF; j_call: TRBJ1-1; clone_size: -; v_call: TRBV15
cdr3_aa: ASSFSGGQETQY; j_call: TRBJ2-5; clone_size: -; v_call: TRBV27
cdr3_aa: ASSLLSGVYGEQY; j_call: TRBJ2-7; clone_size: few; v_call: TRBV5-1
cdr3_aa: ASSRSGGDTDTQY; j_call: TRBJ2-3; clone_size: -; v_call: TRBV5-4
cdr3_aa: ASTCPRLAGGSQETQY; j_call: TRBJ2-5; clone_size: -; v_call: TRBV10-1
cdr3_aa: AIRPGTGDNEQF; j_call: TRBJ2-1; clone_size: -; v_call: TRBV10-3
cdr3_aa: ASRDASDTQY; j_call: TRBJ2-3; clone_size: -; v_call: TRBV6-5
cdr3_aa: ASSLGAADTIY; j_call: TRBJ1-3; clone_size: -; v_call: TRBV5-4
cdr3_aa: ASSFKGNTEAF; j_call: TRBJ1-1; clone_size: -; v_call: TRBV5-1
cdr3_aa: ASSEGQPQH; j_call: TRBJ1-5; clone_size: -; v_call: TRBV6-1